These T cell receptor beta chains were read from a single sample in a study of CD8 T cells in Susac syndrome. TCRdb used MiXCR to reprocess the immunoSEQ multiplex PCR reads, holding one entry per CDR3 protein. The table has around 150,000 distinct CDR3 sequences, just under 95% seen once; the top ten hold over 0.15%. The sample was CD8+ T cells from PBMCs. Receptors were obtained from a human donor with Susac syndrome. The CDR3 runs from the conserved cysteine through the conserved F or W. D genes are given only for firm matches. Rows give clone size only sometimes, using once, few, many, or a class for an expanded clone.

j_call: TRBJ2-1
v_call: TRBV5-1
d_call: TRBD2
clone_size: NA
cdr3_aa: CASSLDLAGGDYNEQFF
cdr3_nt: TGCGCCAGCAGCTTGGATCTAGCGGGAGGGGACTACAATGAGCAGTTCTTC

j_call: TRBJ2-3
v_call: TRBV28
d_call: NA
clone_size: NA
cdr3_aa: CASSPLATSTDTQYF
cdr3_nt: TGTGCCAGCAGTCCTCTCGCCACTAGCACAGATACGCAGTATTTT

j_call: TRBJ2-7
v_call: TRBV9
d_call: NA
clone_size: NA
cdr3_aa: CASSARRAGLDEQYF
cdr3_nt: TGTGCCAGCAGCGCACGACGTGCGGGGCTCGACGAGCAGTACTTC

j_call: TRBJ1-2
v_call: TRBV11-2
d_call: NA
clone_size: NA
cdr3_aa: CASSLILGGGYTF
cdr3_nt: TGTGCCAGCAGCTTAATCTTAGGAGGGGGCTACACCTTC

j_call: TRBJ2-3
v_call: TRBV29-1
d_call: NA
clone_size: NA
cdr3_aa: CSVGTGTTDTQYF
cdr3_nt: TGCAGCGTTGGCACAGGGACCACAGATACGCAGTATTTT

j_call: TRBJ2-7
v_call: TRBV10-2
d_call: NA
clone_size: NA
cdr3_aa: CASREAAYEQYF
cdr3_nt: TGCGCCAGCAGGGAGGCAGCCTACGAGCAGTACTTC

j_call: TRBJ2-7
v_call: TRBV4-1
d_call: TRBD1
clone_size: NA
cdr3_aa: CASSQTAGTAYEQYF
cdr3_nt: TGCGCCAGCAGCCAAACGGCCGGGACAGCCTACGAGCAGTACTTC

j_call: TRBJ1-2
v_call: TRBV28
d_call: NA
clone_size: NA
cdr3_aa: CASSFGREAPNYGYTF
cdr3_nt: TGTGCCAGCAGTTTCGGCAGGGAGGCCCCCAACTATGGCTACACCTTC

j_call: TRBJ2-2
v_call: TRBV9
d_call: TRBD2
clone_size: NA
cdr3_aa: CASSSRTSGSTLTGELFF
cdr3_nt: TGTGCCAGCAGCTCCAGGACTAGCGGTTCTACCCTCACCGGGGAGCTGTTTTTT

j_call: TRBJ2-1
v_call: TRBV9
d_call: NA
clone_size: NA
cdr3_aa: CASSVPEDEQFF
cdr3_nt: TGTGCCAGCAGCGTACCTGAGGATGAGCAGTTCTTC

j_call: TRBJ1-2
v_call: TRBV2
d_call: NA
clone_size: once
cdr3_aa: CASDLLLSNYGYTF
cdr3_nt: TGTGCCAGCGATCTTCTTCTGTCAAACTATGGCTACACCTTC

j_call: TRBJ2-3
v_call: TRBV7-8
d_call: TRBD2
clone_size: NA
cdr3_aa: CASSPGGGLAGSSTDTQYF
cdr3_nt: TGTGCCAGCAGCCCAGGGGGGGGACTAGCGGGATCCAGCACAGATACGCAGTATTTT

j_call: TRBJ2-7
v_call: TRBV20-1
d_call: TRBD2
clone_size: NA
cdr3_aa: CSAPLPGTSLDEQYF
cdr3_nt: TGCAGTGCCCCTCTTCCCGGGACTAGCTTGGACGAGCAGTACTTC

j_call: TRBJ2-1
v_call: TRBV5-6
d_call: TRBD2
clone_size: NA
cdr3_aa: CASSLGGSTHEQFF
cdr3_nt: TGTGCCAGCAGCTTGGGCGGGAGCACGCATGAGCAGTTCTTC

j_call: TRBJ2-7
v_call: TRBV7-3
d_call: TRBD1
clone_size: NA
cdr3_aa: CASSLTPVGDRGYEQYF
cdr3_nt: TGTGCCAGCAGCTTAACCCCTGTCGGGGACAGGGGTTACGAGCAGTACTTC

j_call: TRBJ2-1
v_call: TRBV11-2
d_call: NA
clone_size: NA
cdr3_aa: CASSLDPGKNEQFF
cdr3_nt: TGTGCCAGCAGCTTGGATCCGGGAAAGAATGAGCAGTTCTTC

j_call: TRBJ2-2
v_call: TRBV5-1
d_call: TRBD2
clone_size: NA
cdr3_aa: CASRSGTSGYAGELFF
cdr3_nt: TGCGCCAGCCGGTCCGGGACTAGCGGGTATGCCGGGGAGCTGTTTTTT

j_call: TRBJ1-2
v_call: TRBV12-3/TRBV12-4
d_call: NA
clone_size: NA
cdr3_aa: CASSRPGDYGYTF
cdr3_nt: TGTGCCAGCAGTCGCCCGGGCGACTATGGCTACACCTTC

j_call: TRBJ2-1
v_call: TRBV20-1
d_call: TRBD2
clone_size: NA
cdr3_aa: CSARDLGEAGGSIYEQFF
cdr3_nt: TGCAGTGCTAGAGACCTGGGTGAAGCGGGAGGTAGTATATATGAGCAGTTCTTC

j_call: TRBJ1-1
v_call: TRBV2
d_call: NA
clone_size: NA
cdr3_aa: CASSEGVGNTEAFF
cdr3_nt: TGTGCCAGCAGTGAAGGAGTAGGTAACACTGAAGCTTTCTTT

j_call: TRBJ2-7
v_call: TRBV29-1
d_call: TRBD1
clone_size: NA
cdr3_aa: CSVDVPGQGDEQYF
cdr3_nt: TGCAGCGTAGACGTTCCGGGGCAGGGGGACGAGCAGTACTTC

j_call: TRBJ2-3
v_call: TRBV5-1
d_call: NA
clone_size: NA
cdr3_aa: CASKADDYTDTQYF
cdr3_nt: TGCGCCAGCAAAGCGGATGATTATACAGATACGCAGTATTTT

j_call: TRBJ2-7
v_call: TRBV5-4
d_call: NA
clone_size: NA
cdr3_aa: CASSLISGLSKSNEQYF
cdr3_nt: TGTGCCAGCAGCTTAATTTCGGGCCTCTCGAAGAGTAACGAGCAGTACTTC

j_call: TRBJ1-5
v_call: TRBV6-5
d_call: NA
clone_size: NA
cdr3_aa: CASSGSPNQPQHF
cdr3_nt: TGTGCCAGCAGTGGATCTCCCAATCAGCCCCAGCATTTT

j_call: TRBJ1-2
v_call: TRBV10-2
d_call: NA
clone_size: NA
cdr3_aa: CASRVGNGYTF
cdr3_nt: TGCGCCAGCAGAGTGGGGAATGGCTACACCTTC

j_call: TRBJ2-1
v_call: TRBV4-1
d_call: NA
clone_size: NA
cdr3_aa: CASSQVPNEQFF
cdr3_nt: TGCGCCAGCAGCCAAGTACCCAATGAGCAGTTCTTC

j_call: TRBJ1-4
v_call: TRBV7-6
d_call: NA
clone_size: once
cdr3_aa: CASSLTATVNEKLFF
cdr3_nt: TGTGCCAGCAGCTTAACCGCGACAGTCAATGAAAAACTGTTTTTT

j_call: TRBJ1-2
v_call: TRBV4-2
d_call: TRBD1
clone_size: NA
cdr3_aa: CASRTGTGQGYTF
cdr3_nt: TGTGCCAGCAGAACCGGGACAGGGCAGGGCTACACCTTC

j_call: TRBJ2-7
v_call: TRBV7-2
d_call: TRBD2
clone_size: once
cdr3_aa: CASSLGPGLAGGNEQYF
cdr3_nt: TGTGCCAGCAGCCTCGGCCCCGGGCTAGCGGGAGGTAACGAGCAGTACTTC

j_call: TRBJ2-7
v_call: TRBV7-6
d_call: NA
clone_size: once
cdr3_aa: CASSSGLRDEQYF
cdr3_nt: TGTGCCAGCAGCTCGGGACTCCGTGACGAGCAGTACTTC

j_call: TRBJ2-5
v_call: TRBV2
d_call: TRBD2
clone_size: NA
cdr3_aa: CASRGGTSGRPLRETQYF
cdr3_nt: TGTGCCAGCAGGGGCGGGACTAGCGGGAGGCCCCTGCGGGAGACCCAGTACTTC

j_call: TRBJ2-3
v_call: TRBV27
d_call: TRBD2
clone_size: NA
cdr3_aa: CASSSLPGAGEGDTQYF
cdr3_nt: TGTGCCAGCAGTTCCCTCCCCGGAGCGGGAGAAGGAGATACGCAGTATTTT

j_call: TRBJ1-2
v_call: TRBV12-3/TRBV12-4
d_call: NA
clone_size: NA
cdr3_aa: CASSSAPGGYTF
cdr3_nt: TGTGCCAGCAGTTCCGCCCCGGGAGGCTACACCTTC

j_call: TRBJ2-7
v_call: TRBV5-4
d_call: TRBD2
clone_size: NA
cdr3_aa: CASSSFGREMAYEQYF
cdr3_nt: TGTGCCAGCAGCTCCTTCGGGCGGGAGATGGCCTACGAGCAGTACTTC

j_call: TRBJ1-2
v_call: TRBV9
d_call: TRBD1
clone_size: NA
cdr3_aa: CASSGLTGEDYGYTF
cdr3_nt: TGTGCCAGCAGCGGACTCACAGGGGAGGACTATGGCTACACCTTC

j_call: TRBJ1-3
v_call: TRBV18
d_call: NA
clone_size: NA
cdr3_aa: CASSPEGLSGNTIYF
cdr3_nt: TGTGCCAGCTCACCAGAGGGACTCTCTGGAAACACCATATATTTT

j_call: TRBJ2-5
v_call: TRBV20-1
d_call: NA
clone_size: once
cdr3_aa: CSGTRTGETQYF
cdr3_nt: TGCAGTGGGACTCGAACCGGGGAGACCCAGTACTTC

j_call: TRBJ2-1
v_call: TRBV29-1
d_call: NA
clone_size: NA
cdr3_aa: CSVVLGARSFYDEQFF
cdr3_nt: TGCAGCGTTGTTTTGGGGGCGCGTTCGTTTTATGATGAGCAGTTCTTC

j_call: TRBJ2-7
v_call: TRBV6-1
d_call: NA
clone_size: NA
cdr3_aa: CASSDAVWEQYF
cdr3_nt: TGTGCCAGCAGTGACGCAGTATGGGAGCAGTACTTC

j_call: TRBJ2-7
v_call: TRBV11-2
d_call: NA
clone_size: NA
cdr3_aa: CASSSTSVIVQENEQYF
cdr3_nt: TGTGCCAGCAGCTCAACCTCCGTAATCGTACAGGAGAACGAGCAGTACTTC

j_call: TRBJ2-7
v_call: TRBV4-1
d_call: NA
clone_size: NA
cdr3_aa: CASSQGRAAYEQYF
cdr3_nt: TGCGCCAGCAGCCAAGGAAGGGCCGCCTACGAGCAGTACTTC

j_call: TRBJ1-2
v_call: TRBV5-1
d_call: NA
clone_size: NA
cdr3_aa: CASSLKGYYGYTF
cdr3_nt: TGCGCCAGCAGCTTAAAGGGATACTATGGCTACACCTTC

j_call: TRBJ1-3
v_call: TRBV15
d_call: NA
clone_size: NA
cdr3_aa: CATSSRISRSSGNTIYF
cdr3_nt: TGTGCCACCAGCAGTAGAATAAGTAGGAGCTCTGGAAACACCATATATTTT